This section outlines one TCR beta chain sequence together with its context. The data belong to a study of blood T cell repertoires in COVID-19. About the study: COVID-19 samples collected from the United States, Italy and Spain covered acute and convalescent phases. T cells, B-cell-depleted T cells, or PBMCs provided the cDNA or gDNA that served as material.

This CDR3 is 15 amino acids long. The V gene lost 0 bases and the J gene lost 1 base, with 11 bases spanning the gap. CDR1 is SGHRS and CDR2 is YFSETQ in the germline V gene. As originally analysed: How many nucleated cells were present was estimated from reference gene primer amplification. Sequenced by immunoSEQ multiplex PCR; TCRdb stores in-frame clones only, minus some. V and J calls and clone size are those listed in that table; D and trimming were worked out from the DNA. The sample gives around 170,000 clones, about four fifths of which show up once; approximately 15% is in the top ten. Specimen: peripheral blood. The V gene is TRBV5-1, the J gene TRBJ2-7; weak D call: TRBD2 (6 bases). The TCR originated in a woman of 80 years or more with acute or convalescent COVID-19. Written as DNA, the CDR3 is TGCGCCAGCAGCTTGGACAGCGGGTGGTCCTACGAGCAGTACTTC. It encodes CASSLDSGWSYEQYF.